These 14 T cell receptor beta chains were all obtained from the same sample, sequenced in a study of blood T cells in healthy people across ages. PCR was performed a second time for roughly 7 to 11 cycles using a sample-barcoded 5' primer and a J-beta primer mix. TCRdb reprocessed the 5' RACE reads with MiXCR, giving one entry per CDR3 protein. Of roughly 1,100,000 distinct CDR3 sequences listed, under 30% were seen once; the top ten hold less than 0.85%. This sample also belongs to another study, concerning T cells of mothers and their children.

Sequencing used blood. The receptors come from a girl aged 2 to 10 in good health.

A few counts support this clonotype. The rearrangement joins TRBV20-1 to TRBJ2-1; 9 bases agree with TRBD2. Germline-derived CDR1 and CDR2 are DFQATT and SNEGSKA (reference sequence). Trimming at V came to 1 base and at J to 0 bases, leaving 10 bases not matched to a gene. The CDR3 extends over 18 amino acids. The CDR3 region has the DNA TGCAGTGCTAGAGTGGATCTAGCGGGGACGAGCTCCTACAATGAGCAGTTCTTC. Translation gives CSARVDLAGTSSYNEQFF.

The gene calls are TRBV3-1 and TRBJ2-2; TRBD2 agrees at 11 bases. Germline V gene lookup returns CDR1 LGHDT and CDR2 YNNKEL (reference sequence). The CDR3 is made up of 16 amino acids. J lost 1 base, V lost 3 bases, and 1 base had no gene match. CDR3 sequence: CASSHGLAGNTGELFF. In nucleotides, the CDR3 is TGTGCCAGCAGCCACGGACTAGCGGGGAACACCGGGGAGCTGTTTTTT.

The rearrangement links TRBV5-1 to TRBJ2-1; D is uncertain. The length of the CDR3 is 13 residues. Germline CDR1 reads SGHRS; CDR2 reads YFSETQ. V shed 0 bases and J shed 8 bases, with 9 bases lying between them. The CDR3 loop reads CASSLAGFYEQFF. For the CDR3, the DNA is TGCGCCAGCAGCTTGGCGGGTTTTTATGAGCAGTTCTTC.

The chain is built from TRBV12-3 or TRBV12-4 and TRBJ2-1; 7 positions match TRBD2. CDR3 length: 12 amino acids. The ends lost 4 bases at V and 10 bases at J; junction bases unmatched: 4. CDR3 sequence reads: CASSYAGVEQFF. CDR3 sequence (DNA): TGTGCCAGCAGTTACGCGGGGGTGGAGCAGTTCTTC.

The chain combines TRBV3-1 with TRBJ2-1; 8 bases are shared with TRBD2. The length of the CDR3 is 14 residues. Germline assignment: CDR1 LGHDT and CDR2 YNNKEL (reference sequence). V gave up 1 base and J gave up 8 bases; unmatched junction bases: 4. The DNA of the CDR3 is TGTGCCAGCAGCCAAGTCGGGAGGGGAGATGAGCAGTTCTTC. This translates into CASSQVGRGDEQFF.

The chain carries TRBV28 and TRBJ1-2; no reliable D call. V lost 5 bases to trimming and J lost 6 bases, with 10 bases between them. Germline lookup yields CDR1 MDHEN and CDR2 SYDVKM. The CDR3 is 12 amino acids. CDR3 in DNA: TGTGCCAGCAGTGAAAGGGATAATGGCTACACCTTC. As protein: CASSERDNGYTF.

The chain employs TRBV12-3 or TRBV12-4 and TRBJ1-6; 7 nucleotides align to TRBD1. The CDR3 has 16 residues. The V gene end was trimmed by 5 bases and the J gene end by 0 bases; junction bases not matched to a gene: 4. The CDR3 is CASSVQGNSYNSPLHF. DNA of the CDR3: TGTGCCAGCAGTGTACAGGGGAACTCCTATAATTCACCCCTCCACTTT.

This clonotype was seen only a few times. The V gene is TRBV15, the J gene TRBJ2-3; D might be TRBD2 (5 bases). Trimming shortened V by 1 base and J by 0 bases, and 8 bases separated the two germline ends. Germline V CDR1 and CDR2: LNHNV, YYDKDF (reference sequence). The CDR3 runs to 15 residues. CDR3 sequence: CATSRVTGSTDTQYF. The CDR3 DNA sequence: TGTGCCACCAGCAGAGTTACGGGGAGCACAGATACGCAGTATTTT.

This clonotype has only a few counts. Germline is not matched at one junction end, which may reflect a read error. The chain links TRBV7-9 to TRBJ2-2, with a weak D call TRBD2 (5 bases). This CDR3 has 15 residues. Germline V CDR1 and CDR2: SEHNR, FQNEAQ (reference sequence). CDR3 bases: TGTACCAGCAGCCCCCGGGATAGCAACACCGGGGAGCTGTTTTTT. Residues: CTSSPRDSNTGELFF.

The chain uses TRBV19 and TRBJ2-5; D perhaps matches TRBD1 (6 bases). The J call is uncertain, as TRBJ2-1 better fits the DNA end. This CDR3 has 14 residues. Germline CDR1 reads LNHDA; CDR2 reads SQIVND (reference sequence). In DNA form, the CDR3 reads TGTGCCAGTAGTGAGGTAGCCCAGGGGAGTGAGCAGTTCTTC. Translating gives CASSEVAQGSEQFF.

This clonotype was observed a few times. The chain carries TRBV9 and TRBJ2-3; TRBD2 is a possible D gene (6 bases). Trimming took off 3 bases at V and 2 bases at J, with 10 bases between the two ends. Germline V gene lookup returns CDR1 SGDLS and CDR2 YYNGEE. The CDR3 runs to 14 residues. The CDR3 DNA is TGTGCCAGCAGCGACGGGAGACACACAGATACGCAGTATTTT. Amino acids: CASSDGRHTDTQYF.

This clonotype occurred a few times. Germline is not matched at one junction end, which may reflect a read error. The V and J genes are TRBV6-2 or TRBV6-3 and TRBJ2-3; 7 nucleotides agree with TRBD1. The CDR3 extends over 14 amino acids. CDR1 and CDR2 (germline): MNHEY, SVGEGT. The CDR3 sequence: CTSIRDSLTDTQYF. The DNA for the CDR3 is TGTACCAGTATAAGGGACAGTCTCACAGATACGCAGTATTTT.

In this sample, this clonotype turned up a few times. The gene calls are TRBV7-8 and TRBJ2-3; 7 bases align to TRBD2. CDR3 length: 15 amino acids. Per the germline V gene, CDR1 is SGHVS and CDR2 is FQNEAQ. The V and J ends lost 2 bases and 5 bases, in that order; junction bases with no gene match: 7. In DNA form, the CDR3 reads TGTGCCAGCAGCTTACTGGACGGACTAGGAGATACGCAGTATTTT. Translation: CASSLLDGLGDTQYF.

The chain employs TRBV10-3 and TRBJ1-5; D not resolved. Trimming shortened V by 5 bases and J by 9 bases, and 14 bases separated the two germline ends. Germline assignment: CDR1 ENHRY and CDR2 SYGVKD. The CDR3 spans 13 residues. The CDR3 DNA is TGTGCCATCAGTAAGGACTTAACCTGGCCCCAGCATTTT. It codes for CAISKDLTWPQHF.